This entry lists 7 T cell receptor beta chains sequenced from one sample in a study of beta chain features in type 1 diabetes. The study's findings and limits: Patients with Type 1 diabetes showed moderately but significantly shorter TCRB CDR3s in all four CD4+ subsets.

All of the isolated RNA was reverse transcribed, so expressed TCRB transcripts were sequenced. Clones were sequenced by immunoSEQ multiplex PCR, and TCRdb holds only the in-frame ones, with some missing. The sample consists of some 190,000 clones, approximately 8.1% of them appearing once. These receptors have no known antigen. The sequenced material came from central memory CD4+ T cells from blood. The receptors derive from a woman in her thirties or forties with type 1 diabetes.

This rearrangement joins TRBV5-6 to TRBJ2-5, with a possible D match to TRBD2 (5 bases). The germline CDR1 and CDR2 sequences are SGHDT and YYEEEE. The ends were cut back, 0 bases at V and 1 base at J, with 7 bases in the middle. The CDR3 is made up of 14 amino acids. The CDR3 bases are TGTGCCAGCAGCTTGGGAGCGGCCCAAGAGACCCAGTACTTC. This translates into CASSLGAAQETQYF.

This clone has just a few counts. CDR3 protein: CASRPGQGASGANVLTF. CDR3 coding DNA: TGCGCCAGCAGACCGGGACAGGGGGCATCAGGGGCCAACGTCCTGACTTTC. V is TRBV4-3 and J is TRBJ2-6; 12 bases are a match to TRBD1. The J segment lost 4 bases and the V segment lost 6 bases, leaving 7 bases of the junction unmatched. CDR1 LGHNA and CDR2 YSLEER come from the germline V gene. The CDR3 consists of 17 residues.

This clone has more than one count but fewer than ten. The chain uses TRBV28 and TRBJ2-7, with D unresolved. The CDR3 is made up of 14 amino acids. In germline, CDR1 is MDHEN, CDR2 SYDVKM. V was pared by 4 bases and J by 2 bases, with 12 bases between. The CDR3 nucleotides read TGTGCCAGCAGTTCTTCCGTGAGGCCCTACGAGCAGTACTTC. This sequence encodes CASSSSVRPYEQYF.

The chain has TRBV5-1 and TRBJ1-1; TRBD1 matches at 9 bases. The CDR3 contains 13 residues. Germline values: CDR1 SGHRS, CDR2 YFSETQ. CDR3 bases: TGCGCAACCCGGGGACAGGGACGAACTGAAGCTTTCTTT. It is translated as CATRGQGRTEAFF.

This clone was counted a few times. The chain is built from TRBV5-4 and TRBJ1-1; 7 nucleotides agree with TRBD1. Germline trimming cut 4 bases from V and 5 bases from J; bases unmatched to any gene: 8. The CDR3 has 14 amino acids. Per the germline V gene, CDR1 is SGHNT and CDR2 is YYREEE (reference sequence). The CDR3 loop is CASSGNRGLTEAFF. The CDR3 DNA is TGTGCCAGCAGCGGAAACAGGGGTTTGACTGAAGCTTTCTTT.

The V call is TRBV6-1, the J call TRBJ1-1; tentative D call: TRBD1 (6 bases). V was cut by 5 bases and J by 0 bases, with 13 bases left in between. This CDR3 region has 15 residues. The germline CDR1 and CDR2 sequences are MNHNS and SASEGT. CDR3 coding DNA: TGTGCCAGCAGTCCCCTCCAGGGGATGAACACTGAAGCTTTCTTT. It translates to CASSPLQGMNTEAFF.

The chain employs TRBV5-4 and TRBJ2-5; TRBD2 agrees at 13 bases. This CDR3 has 15 residues. V was pared by 5 bases and J by 5 bases, with 6 bases of the junction left unmatched. The germline V gene has CDR1 SGHNT and CDR2 YYREEE (reference sequence). CDR3 sequence (DNA): TGTGCCAGCAGGGAGGGACTAGCGGGGTTGGAGACCCAGTACTTC. Translation: CASREGLAGLETQYF.